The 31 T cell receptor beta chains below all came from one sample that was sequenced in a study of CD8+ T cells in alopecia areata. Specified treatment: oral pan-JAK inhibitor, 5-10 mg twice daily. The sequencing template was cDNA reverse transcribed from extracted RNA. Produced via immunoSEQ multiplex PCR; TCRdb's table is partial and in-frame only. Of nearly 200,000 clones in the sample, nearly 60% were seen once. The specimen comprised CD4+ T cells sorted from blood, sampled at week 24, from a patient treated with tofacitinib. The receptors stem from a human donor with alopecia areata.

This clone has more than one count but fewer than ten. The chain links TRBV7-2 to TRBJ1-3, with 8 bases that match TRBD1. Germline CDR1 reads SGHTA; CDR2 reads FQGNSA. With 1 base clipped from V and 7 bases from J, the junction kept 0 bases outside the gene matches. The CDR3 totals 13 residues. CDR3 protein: CASSLGTGNTIYF. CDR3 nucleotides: TGTGCCAGCAGCTTAGGGACAGGGAACACCATATATTTT. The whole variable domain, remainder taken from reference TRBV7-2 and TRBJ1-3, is GAGVSQSPSNKVTEKGKDVELRCDPISGHTALYWYRQSLGQGLEFLIYFQGNSAPDKSGLPSDRFSAERTGGSVSTLTIQRTQQEDSAVYLCASSLGTGNTIYFGEGSWLTVV.

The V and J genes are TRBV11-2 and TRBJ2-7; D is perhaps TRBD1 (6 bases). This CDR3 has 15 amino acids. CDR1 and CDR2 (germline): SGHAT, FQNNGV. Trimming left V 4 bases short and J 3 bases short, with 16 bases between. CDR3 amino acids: CASSSNRAQDYEQYF. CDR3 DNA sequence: TGTGCCAGCAGCTCCAACAGGGCGCAGGACTACGAGCAGTACTTC.

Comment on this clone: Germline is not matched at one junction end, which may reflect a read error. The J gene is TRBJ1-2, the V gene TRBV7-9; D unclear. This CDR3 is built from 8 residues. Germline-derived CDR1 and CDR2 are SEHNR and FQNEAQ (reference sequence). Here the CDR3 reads CASSLVLF. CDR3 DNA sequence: TGTGCCAGCAGCTTGGTCCTCTTC. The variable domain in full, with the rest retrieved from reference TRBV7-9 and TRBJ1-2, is DTGVSQNPRHKITKRGQNVTFRCDPISEHNRLYWYRQTLGQGPEFLTYFQNEAQLEKSRLLSDRFSAERPKGSFSTLEIQRTEQGDSAMYLCASSLVLFGSGTRLTVV.

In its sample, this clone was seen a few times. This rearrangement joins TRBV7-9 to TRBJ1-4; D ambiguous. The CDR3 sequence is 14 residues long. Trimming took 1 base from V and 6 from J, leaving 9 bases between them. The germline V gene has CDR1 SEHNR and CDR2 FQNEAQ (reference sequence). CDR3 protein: CASSLDGGYEKLFF. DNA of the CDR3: TGTGCCAGCAGCTTAGACGGTGGTTATGAAAAACTGTTTTTT.

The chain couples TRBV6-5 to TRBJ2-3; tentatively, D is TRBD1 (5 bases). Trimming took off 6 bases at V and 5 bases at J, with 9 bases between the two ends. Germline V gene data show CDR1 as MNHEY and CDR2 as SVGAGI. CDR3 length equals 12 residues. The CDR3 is CASRQVGDTQYF. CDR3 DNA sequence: TGTGCCAGCAGACAGGTGGGAGATACGCAGTATTTT.

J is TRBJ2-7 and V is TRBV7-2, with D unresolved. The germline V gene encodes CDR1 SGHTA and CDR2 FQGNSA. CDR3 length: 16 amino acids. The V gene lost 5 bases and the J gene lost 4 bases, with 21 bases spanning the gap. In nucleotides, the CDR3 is TGTGCCAGCAGCCCACCCACGATAGTCTCGTTTTACGAGCAGTACTTC. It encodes CASSPPTIVSFYEQYF.

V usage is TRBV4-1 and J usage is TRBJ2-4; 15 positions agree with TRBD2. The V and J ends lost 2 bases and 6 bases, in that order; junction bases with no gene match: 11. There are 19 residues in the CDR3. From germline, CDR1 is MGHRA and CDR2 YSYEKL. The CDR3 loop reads CASSQSGLAGGLTGNIQYF. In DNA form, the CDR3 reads TGCGCCAGCAGCCAATCCGGACTAGCGGGGGGGCTCACGGGAAACATTCAGTACTTC.

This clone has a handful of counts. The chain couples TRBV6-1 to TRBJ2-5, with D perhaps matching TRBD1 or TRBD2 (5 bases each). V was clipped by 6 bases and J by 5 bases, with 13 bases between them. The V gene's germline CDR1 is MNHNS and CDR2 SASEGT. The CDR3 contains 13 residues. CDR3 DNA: TGTGCCAGCAGGCAGGGTTGGGGGGAGACCCAGTACTTC. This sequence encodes CASRQGWGETQYF.

As DNA, the CDR3 is TGTGCCTTTTCAACCGGGGAGGTCAATCAGCCCCAGCATTTT. It codes for CAFSTGEVNQPQHF. The J gene is TRBJ1-5, the V gene TRBV30; no definite D call. V was pared by 7 bases and J by 3 bases, with 16 bases between. In germline, CDR1 is GTSNPN, CDR2 SVGIG (reference sequence). CDR3 size: 14 residues.

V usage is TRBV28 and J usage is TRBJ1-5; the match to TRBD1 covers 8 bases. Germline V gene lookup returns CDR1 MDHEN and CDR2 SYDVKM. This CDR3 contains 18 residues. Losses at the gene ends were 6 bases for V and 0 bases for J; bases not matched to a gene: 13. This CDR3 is CASRGPGQAPYSNQPQHF. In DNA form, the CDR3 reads TGTGCCAGCAGGGGGCCGGGACAGGCCCCGTATAGCAATCAGCCCCAGCATTTT.

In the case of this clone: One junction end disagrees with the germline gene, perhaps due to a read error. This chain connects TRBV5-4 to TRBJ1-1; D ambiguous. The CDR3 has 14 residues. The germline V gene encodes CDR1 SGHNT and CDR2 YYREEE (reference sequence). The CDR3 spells CASSQDFENTEAFF. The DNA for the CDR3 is TGCGCCAGCAGCCAAGATTTCGAGAACACTGAAGCTTTCTTT.

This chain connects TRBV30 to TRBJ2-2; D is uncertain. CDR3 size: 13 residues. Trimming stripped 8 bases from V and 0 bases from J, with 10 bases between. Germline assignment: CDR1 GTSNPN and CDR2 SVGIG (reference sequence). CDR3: CASGQANTGELFF. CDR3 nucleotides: TGTGCCAGTGGGCAGGCGAACACCGGGGAGCTGTTTTTT.

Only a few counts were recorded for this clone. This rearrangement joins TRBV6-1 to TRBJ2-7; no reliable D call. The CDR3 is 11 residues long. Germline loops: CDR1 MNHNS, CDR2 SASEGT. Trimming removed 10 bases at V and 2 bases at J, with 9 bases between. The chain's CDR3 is CATSVAYEQYF. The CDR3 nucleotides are TGTGCCACTTCCGTAGCCTACGAGCAGTACTTC.

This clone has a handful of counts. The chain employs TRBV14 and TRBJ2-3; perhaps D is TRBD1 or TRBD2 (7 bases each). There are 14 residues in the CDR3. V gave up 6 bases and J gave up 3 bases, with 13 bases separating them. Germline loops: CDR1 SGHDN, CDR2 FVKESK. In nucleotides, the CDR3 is TGTGCCAGCAGTTCCCAGGGGGGGACAGATACGCAGTATTTT. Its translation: CASSSQGGTDTQYF.

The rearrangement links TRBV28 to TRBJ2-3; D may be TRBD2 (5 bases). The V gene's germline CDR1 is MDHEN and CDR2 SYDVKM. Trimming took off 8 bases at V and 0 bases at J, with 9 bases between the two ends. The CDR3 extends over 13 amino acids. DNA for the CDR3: TGTGCCAGCGAGCGGCCTAGCACAGATACGCAGTATTTT. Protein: CASERPSTDTQYF.

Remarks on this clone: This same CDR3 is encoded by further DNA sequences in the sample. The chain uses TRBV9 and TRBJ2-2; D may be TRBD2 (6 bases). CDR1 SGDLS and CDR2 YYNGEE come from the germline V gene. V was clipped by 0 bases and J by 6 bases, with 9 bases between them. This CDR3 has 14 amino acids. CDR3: CASSVVGEAGELFF. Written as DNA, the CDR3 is TGTGCCAGCAGCGTAGTAGGGGAGGCCGGGGAGCTGTTTTTT.

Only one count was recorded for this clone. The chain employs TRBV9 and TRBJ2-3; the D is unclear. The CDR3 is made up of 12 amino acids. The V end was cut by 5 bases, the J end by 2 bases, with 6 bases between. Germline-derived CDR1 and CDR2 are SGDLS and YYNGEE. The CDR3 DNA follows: TGTGCCAGCAGTAGGTCCACAGATACGCAGTATTTT. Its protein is CASSRSTDTQYF.

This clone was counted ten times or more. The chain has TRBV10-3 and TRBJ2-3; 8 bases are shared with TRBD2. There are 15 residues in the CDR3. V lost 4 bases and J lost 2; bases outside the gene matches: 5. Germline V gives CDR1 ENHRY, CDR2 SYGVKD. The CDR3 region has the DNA TGTGCCATCAGTGGGGCTAGCGGGCCCACAGATACGCAGTATTTT. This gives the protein CAISGASGPTDTQYF.

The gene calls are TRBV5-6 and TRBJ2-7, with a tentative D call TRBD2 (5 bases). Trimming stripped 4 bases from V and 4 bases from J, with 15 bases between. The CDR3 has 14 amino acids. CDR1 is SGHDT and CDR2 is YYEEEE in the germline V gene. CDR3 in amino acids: CASSRRGLLYEQYF. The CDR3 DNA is TGTGCCAGCAGCCGTCGCGGACTTTTGTACGAGCAGTACTTC.

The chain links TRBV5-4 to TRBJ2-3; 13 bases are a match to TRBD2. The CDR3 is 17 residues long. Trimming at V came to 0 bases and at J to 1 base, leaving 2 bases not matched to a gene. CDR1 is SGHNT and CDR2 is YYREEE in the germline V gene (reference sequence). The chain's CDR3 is CASSLATSGGRTDTQYF. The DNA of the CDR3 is TGTGCCAGCAGCTTGGCGACTAGCGGGGGGCGCACAGATACGCAGTATTTT.

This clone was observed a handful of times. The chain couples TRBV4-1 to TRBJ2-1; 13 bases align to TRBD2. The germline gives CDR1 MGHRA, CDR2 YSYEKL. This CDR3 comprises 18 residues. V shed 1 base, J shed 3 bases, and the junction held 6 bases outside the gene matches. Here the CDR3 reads CASSQAPGTSGNYNEQFF. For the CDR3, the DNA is TGCGCCAGCAGCCAAGCGCCCGGGACTAGCGGGAACTACAATGAGCAGTTCTTC.

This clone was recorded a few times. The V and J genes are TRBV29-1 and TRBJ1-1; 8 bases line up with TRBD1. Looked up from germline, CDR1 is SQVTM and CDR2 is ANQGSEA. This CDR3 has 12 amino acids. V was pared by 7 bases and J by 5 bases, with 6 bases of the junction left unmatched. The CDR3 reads CSAIDRGTEAFF. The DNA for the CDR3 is TGCAGCGCGATAGACAGGGGTACTGAAGCTTTCTTT.

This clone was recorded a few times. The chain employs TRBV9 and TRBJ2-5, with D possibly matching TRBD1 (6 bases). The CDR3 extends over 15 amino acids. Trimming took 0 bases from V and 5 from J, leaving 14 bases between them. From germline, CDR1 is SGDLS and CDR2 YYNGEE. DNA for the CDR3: TGTGCCAGCAGCGTAGCGGCAGGGGTTACGGAGACCCAGTACTTC. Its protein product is CASSVAAGVTETQYF.

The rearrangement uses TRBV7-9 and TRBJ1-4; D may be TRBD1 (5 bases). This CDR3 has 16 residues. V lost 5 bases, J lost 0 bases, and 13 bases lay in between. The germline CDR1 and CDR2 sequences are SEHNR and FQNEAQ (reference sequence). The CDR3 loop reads CASSQGEGATNEKLFF. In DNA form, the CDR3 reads TGTGCCAGCAGCCAGGGAGAGGGTGCAACTAATGAAAAACTGTTTTTT.

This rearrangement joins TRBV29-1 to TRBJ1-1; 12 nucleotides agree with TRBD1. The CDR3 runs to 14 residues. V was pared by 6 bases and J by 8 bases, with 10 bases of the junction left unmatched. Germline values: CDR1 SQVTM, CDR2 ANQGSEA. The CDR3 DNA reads TGCAGCGTCGAACCGGGACAGGGGGCTCTCGAAGCTTTCTTT. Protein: CSVEPGQGALEAFF.

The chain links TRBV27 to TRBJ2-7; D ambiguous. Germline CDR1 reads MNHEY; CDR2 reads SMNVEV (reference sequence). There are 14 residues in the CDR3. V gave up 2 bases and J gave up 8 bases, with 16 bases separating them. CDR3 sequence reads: CASSLLESTGQQYF. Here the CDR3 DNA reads TGTGCCAGCAGTTTACTCGAGTCGACGGGTCAGCAGTACTTC.

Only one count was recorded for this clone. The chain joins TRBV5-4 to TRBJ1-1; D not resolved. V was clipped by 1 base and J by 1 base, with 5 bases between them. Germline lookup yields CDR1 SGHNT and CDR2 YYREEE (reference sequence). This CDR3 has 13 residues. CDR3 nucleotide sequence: TGTGCCAGCAGCTTGCTAGAGAACACTGAAGCTTTCTTT. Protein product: CASSLLENTEAFF.

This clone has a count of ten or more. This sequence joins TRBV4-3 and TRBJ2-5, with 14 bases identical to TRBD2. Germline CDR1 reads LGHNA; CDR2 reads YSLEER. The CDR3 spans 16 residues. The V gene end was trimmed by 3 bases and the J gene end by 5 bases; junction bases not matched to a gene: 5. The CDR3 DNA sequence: TGCGCCAGCAGCCAGGGGACTAGCGGGAGCATGGAGACCCAGTACTTC. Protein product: CASSQGTSGSMETQYF.

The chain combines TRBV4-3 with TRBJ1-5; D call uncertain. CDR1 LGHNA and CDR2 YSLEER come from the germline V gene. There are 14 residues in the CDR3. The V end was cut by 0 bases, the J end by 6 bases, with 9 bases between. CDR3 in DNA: TGCGCCAGCAGCCAAGATCGCTACTCTCAGCCCCAGCATTTT. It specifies CASSQDRYSQPQHF.

The CDR3 region is CSAWVGKTEAFF. The CDR3 coding sequence is TGCAGCGCCTGGGTGGGAAAGACTGAAGCTTTCTTT. The chain is built from TRBV29-1 and TRBJ1-1; D not resolved. This CDR3 has 12 residues. CDR1 is SQVTM, CDR2 ANQGSEA, per germline. Trimming cost V 7 bases and J 5 bases, with 14 bases left between them.

CDR3 residues: CASSAIRTHTGNTIYF. Here the CDR3 DNA reads TGTGCCAGCAGTGCTATAAGGACACATACTGGAAACACCATATATTTT. This chain connects TRBV28 to TRBJ1-3; maybe TRBD1 (5 bases). V was trimmed by 5 bases and J by 2 bases, leaving 16 bases between them. The germline CDR1 and CDR2 sequences are MDHEN and SYDVKM. This CDR3 comprises 16 residues.